The clone carrying this TCR beta chain was observed a single time. There are 15 residues in the CDR3. Germline V CDR1 and CDR2: SGHTA, FQGTGA. The junction had 9 bases not matched to a gene; V was cut back by 5 bases and J by 5 bases. The sample comes from a study of blood T cell repertoires in COVID-19. Across the whole study: T cells, B-cell-depleted T cells, or PBMCs provided the cDNA or gDNA that served as material.

Sequencing was performed with immunoSEQ multiplex PCR; in TCRdb, only in-frame clones are kept and a portion is missing. The repertoire holds about 150,000 clones, about 88% seen once, with approximately 2.4% in the top ten. Sequencing input: peripheral blood. V usage is TRBV7-3 and J usage is TRBJ2-1; the match to TRBD2 covers 7 bases. The origin of this receptor is an older woman with acute or convalescent COVID-19. CDR3: CASSPQAGRNNEQFF. CDR3 DNA: TGTGCCAGCAGCCCTCAAGCGGGGAGGAACAATGAGCAGTTCTTC.